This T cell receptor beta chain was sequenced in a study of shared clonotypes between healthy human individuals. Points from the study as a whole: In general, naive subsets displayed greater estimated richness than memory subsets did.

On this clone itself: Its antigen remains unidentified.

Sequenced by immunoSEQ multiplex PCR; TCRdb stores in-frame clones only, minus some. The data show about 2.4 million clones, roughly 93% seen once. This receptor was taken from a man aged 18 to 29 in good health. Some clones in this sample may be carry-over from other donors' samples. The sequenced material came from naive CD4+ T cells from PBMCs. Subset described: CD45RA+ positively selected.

The CDR3 DNA reads as TGTGCCAGCTCAGTTTACGAGCAGTACTTC. The encoded protein is CASSVYEQYF. The genes are TRBV18 and TRBJ2-7; D gene uncertain. Germline CDR1 is KGHSH and CDR2 is LQKENI. V was shortened by 5 bases and J by 4 bases, with 3 bases between the two germline ends. The CDR3 is 10 amino acids.